Listed below are T cell receptor beta chains from one sample, sequenced in a study of control samples from healthy donors and cancer patients. Produced via immunoSEQ multiplex PCR; TCRdb's table is partial and in-frame only. The repertoire holds 100,000 to 120,000 clones, with approximately 82% as singletons. Sequencing was done on a sample of blood. The receptor source for this set is a man aged 18 to 30 in good health. Each CDR3 is given with its conserved first and last residue.

j_call,v_call,cdr3_length,cdr3_aa
TRBJ1-4,TRBV6-6,12,CASGTGVEKLFF
TRBJ1-1,TRBV19,16,CASSKVPPKLNTEAFF
TRBJ1-3,TRBV19,14,CASADRNSGNTIYF
TRBJ1-2,TRBV3-1/TRBV3-2,16,CASSQDETGGLKGYTF
TRBJ2-1,TRBV24-1,13,CATGTGGNNEQFF
TRBJ2-7,TRBV12-3/TRBV12-4,13,CASSFDTSYEQYF
TRBJ2-7,TRBV9,15,CASSVGRGDTYEQYF
TRBJ1-5,TRBV6-5,14,CASRKAYSNQPQHF
TRBJ2-1,TRBV2,15,CASMAGGFSYNEQFF
TRBJ2-2,TRBV9,18,CASSAGTGGRLYTGELFF
TRBJ2-5,TRBV9,16,CASSVAGGRRVETQYF
TRBJ2-7,TRBV30,14,CAWSIGGQSYEQYF
TRBJ2-5,TRBV3-1/TRBV3-2,14,CASSGTPAGETQYF
TRBJ2-3,TRBV27,16,CASTAEPLASTDTQYF
TRBJ2-3,TRBV5-1,15,CASYSGTGITDTQYF
TRBJ2-5,TRBV30,14,CAFQPGGRRETQYF
TRBJ2-1,TRBV5-1,13,CASRQGSYNEQFF
TRBJ1-6,TRBV7-9,16,CASSLIDRGKVSPLHF
TRBJ2-4,TRBV10-3,13,CAIGTPGEGIQYF
TRBJ1-1,TRBV24-1,13,CATSPSENTEAFF
TRBJ2-5,TRBV7-9,16,CASTPWGGGAGETQYF
TRBJ2-2,TRBV5-5,17,CASSSPAGGLRTGELFF
TRBJ2-1,TRBV7-9,11,CASSPYNEQFF
TRBJ2-1,TRBV20-1,15,CSASSGHGPYNEQFF
TRBJ1-4,TRBV28,13,CASRDSYNEKLFF
TRBJ2-2,TRBV7-2,15,CASSLPPGMTGELFF